This TCR beta chain is from a study of cytomegalovirus exposure and HLA in healthy donors. Study summary: Around 85 million unique TCR sequences came from HLA-typed donors in an early release. Study conclusions and caveats: Specificity for CMV antigens was confirmed in vitro for a few of the CMV-associated chains. Trimming of TCR beta V- and J-genes showed a link, identified in a later analysis, to a missense DCLRE1C variant. In an earlier analysis, productive rearrangement rates for most beta V segments clustered near 87% or 30%.

The study ran its PCR with 60 Vbeta and 13 Jbeta primers. Assay used: immunoSEQ multiplex PCR; TCRdb lists only in-frame clones, some missing. Counted here are about 140,000 clones, roughly 76% occurring once; the ten biggest clones make up about 3.9%. Note on this clone: No antigen is known for it.

After removal of 4 bases from V and 4 bases from J, the junction contained 11 bases not matched to a gene. This CDR3 spans 19 amino acids. The germline V gene has CDR1 KGHSH and CDR2 LQKENI. The specimen sequenced was PBMCs. The sequence was obtained from a man between 18 and 29 years old in good health and CMV-seronegative. This chain joins TRBV18 and TRBJ2-6, with TRBD1 matching over 12 bases. CDR3 sequence reads: CASSHIGTGGFNGANVLTF. The CDR3 DNA reads TGTGCCAGCTCACATATCGGGACAGGGGGCTTTAACGGGGCCAACGTCCTGACTTTC.